Detailed here is one T cell receptor beta chain. It lacks a known antigen. No base-level quality is on record; no much larger clone is a single base apart. The trial excluded patients who had a history of autoimmune disease or were on systemic immunosuppression. Peripheral blood for TCR sequencing was collected from all dose cohorts at baseline, on cycle 4 day 1, and on cycle 7 day 1. The samples were taken from a phase I, first-in-human, multicenter, open-label dose-escalation trial of ivuxolimab. Adults with locally advanced or metastatic melanoma, renal cell carcinoma, hepatocellular carcinoma or head and neck squamous cell carcinoma were enrolled in the trial. Before TCR sequencing, CD4+ T cells and CD8+ T cells were sorted from peripheral blood as separate populations. These data come from a study of OX40 agonist ivuxolimab in advanced cancers. Study-level background: Ivuxolimab was a fully human IgG2 agonistic monoclonal antibody targeting the costimulatory receptor OX40 (CD134). In the dose-escalation cohort, 82.7% of patients were male, and the mean age was roughly 60 years, with a range of about 23 to 85. Peripheral TCRbeta sequencing aimed to test whether ivuxolimab altered TCR sequence diversity and caused clonal T-cell expansion. Partial responses were achieved by three dose-escalation patients, of whom one had hepatocellular carcinoma and two had cutaneous melanoma. Among the roughly 52 dose-escalation patients, about 20 had hepatocellular carcinoma, about 15 melanoma, 9 renal cell carcinoma and 9 head and neck cancer. Prior anti-PD-1, anti-PD-L1 or anti-CTLA-4 therapy was permitted, and checkpoint inhibitors had been received by roughly two fifths of dose-escalation patients. The monotherapy dose-escalation portion (N of about 50 patients) of the phase I ivuxolimab trial is reported in the paper. Intravenous ivuxolimab was administered to patients every 2 weeks at six dose levels: 0.01, 0.1, 0.3, 1.5, 3 and 10 mg/kg. Paper-wide results and their limitations: At doses of 0.1 to 3.0 mg/kg, clonal expansion of both CD4+ and CD8+ blood T cells was observed from baseline to week 6. On average, CD8+ T cells showed more expanded clones than CD4+ T cells after ivuxolimab. Low levels of normalized T-cell clonal expansion were also seen in some patients who did not respond. The antigen specificity of the clonally expanded peripheral T cells was not determined. In partial responders in the 0.1-3.0 mg/kg groups, normalized peripheral clonal expansion was found to be among the lowest, especially among CD8+ T cells.

Genomic DNA was extracted from sorted cells for sequencing of the TCRbeta CDR3 region. The immunoSEQ Assay was used for sequencing of TCRbeta CDR3 regions. TCRdb provides this immuneACCESS table in a form limited to in-frame rearrangements. Some clones are lacking; in checked studies, under half of them reflect an unresolved V gene, and why the rest are absent is not known. A total of approximately 61,000 clones appear in this sample, about 82% of them only once. The top ten clones comprise more than 1.5% of the sample. As encoded in the germline V gene, CDR1 is SNHLY while CDR2 is FYNNEI. V gives up 1 base and J gives up 7 bases, and the segment between their germline ends measures 10 bases. The CDR3 goes from the cysteine to the phenylalanine over 13 residues. Solely the CDR3 DNA is kept, with 39 bases framed from the first base.

The V and J genes are TRBV2 and TRBJ1-1; a tentative D match to TRBD1 spans 5 bases. The specimen comprised CD4+ or CD8+ T cells sorted from blood, sampled in a trial of the OX40 agonist ivuxolimab. The receptor comes from an adult with an advanced solid tumor such as melanoma, head and neck, liver or kidney cancer. This receptor has the CDR3 CASSEVRAHEAFF. The nucleotide sequence is TGTGCCAGCAGTGAAGTCAGGGCTCATGAAGCTTTCTTT.